These 11 T cell receptor beta chains originate from one sample sequenced in a study of CD8 T cells in Susac syndrome. Roughly 0.45 to 1 ug RNA was reverse transcribed with random hexamers. MiXCR was run by TCRdb on the immunoSEQ multiplex PCR reads, yielding one entry per CDR3 protein. The table shows fewer than 250,000 distinct CDR3 sequences, with roughly nine tenths occurring only once. Sequenced material: CD8+ T cells from PBMCs. The receptors shown here come from a human donor with multiple sclerosis.

This chain connects TRBV5-4 to TRBJ1-2, with 8 bases lining up with TRBD1. J lost 6 bases, V lost 0 bases, and 13 bases had no gene match. The CDR3 has 17 residues. CDR1 and CDR2 from the germline V gene are SGHNT and YYREEE (reference sequence). CDR3 amino acids: CASSLDFRGDRGHGYTF. In DNA form, the CDR3 reads TGTGCCAGCAGCTTGGATTTCAGGGGCGACAGGGGACATGGCTACACCTTC.

Here the CDR3 reads CASSLGGLYEQYF. The CDR3 DNA reads as TGTGCCAGCAGTTTGGGGGGGCTCTACGAGCAGTACTTC. The genes are TRBV12-3 or TRBV12-4 and TRBJ2-7, with a possible D match to TRBD2 (7 bases). Trimming took 3 bases from V and 3 from J, leaving 9 bases between them. CDR3 length equals 13 residues.

Only a few counts were recorded for this clonotype. The rearrangement links TRBV29-1 to TRBJ1-1, with D possibly matching TRBD1 (5 bases). The germline V gene encodes CDR1 SQVTM and CDR2 ANQGSEA. The CDR3 has 13 amino acids. The V and J ends lost 2 bases and 1 base respectively, with 8 bases between them. CDR3 bases: TGCAGCGTTGAAACAGGTCGGAACACTGAAGCTTTCTTT. Translated, it gives CSVETGRNTEAFF.

V gene TRBV4-2 combines with J gene TRBJ2-1; possible D gene TRBD2, 7 bases. This CDR3 spans 19 amino acids. The ends were cut back, 0 bases at V and 5 bases at J, with 23 bases in the middle. The germline CDR1 and CDR2 sequences are LGHNA and YNFKEQ. The CDR3 DNA is TGTGCCAGCAGCCAAGAGGATATGGCGGGAGCAGGGGTAGACAATGAGCAGTTCTTC. Residues: CASSQEDMAGAGVDNEQFF.

The chain joins TRBV6-5 to TRBJ2-1, with D maybe TRBD1 (6 bases). Germline lookup yields CDR1 MNHEY and CDR2 SVGAGI. V was clipped by 7 bases and J by 5 bases, with 18 bases between them. The CDR3 is 15 amino acids. The CDR3 here is CASTHRQGKDNEQFF. In DNA, the CDR3 is TGTGCCAGCACCCACAGGCAGGGGAAGGACAATGAGCAGTTCTTC.

The chain links TRBV12-3 or TRBV12-4 to TRBJ1-1; 7 bases fit TRBD1. This CDR3 has 13 amino acids. V gave up 6 bases and J gave up 4 bases; unmatched junction bases: 5. CDR3 protein: CASRPRGLTEAFF. CDR3 coding DNA: TGTGCCAGCAGACCTAGGGGGCTCACTGAAGCTTTCTTT.

This clonotype was seen a single time. This chain links TRBV7-9 with TRBJ2-2, with 8 positions matching TRBD1. Germline V gives CDR1 SEHNR, CDR2 FQNEAQ (reference sequence). J lost 4 bases, V lost 2 bases, and 9 bases had no gene match. CDR3 length: 17 residues. The CDR3 DNA follows: TGTGCCAGCAGCTTAAGTCCGCCTGGGACAGGCACCGGGGAGCTGTTTTTT. Its translation: CASSLSPPGTGTGELFF.

J is TRBJ1-2 and V is TRBV7-9, with TRBD1 identical over 11 bases. V shed 5 bases, J shed 4 bases, and the junction held 6 bases outside the gene matches. Germline CDR1 is SEHNR and CDR2 is FQNEAQ (reference sequence). CDR3 length: 15 residues. The CDR3 sequence: CASSLWTGGAYGYTF. CDR3 DNA sequence: TGTGCCAGCAGCCTGTGGACAGGGGGCGCCTATGGCTACACCTTC.

The rearrangement links TRBV7-9 to TRBJ2-1, with D hard to call. Germline CDR1 and CDR2: SEHNR and FQNEAQ (reference sequence). This CDR3 has 15 amino acids. V lost 3 bases, J lost 6 bases, and 15 bases lay in between. The CDR3 loop is CASSLGLPYSNEQFF. In DNA form, the CDR3 reads TGTGCCAGCAGCTTGGGCCTACCATACAGCAATGAGCAGTTCTTC.

This chain uses TRBV6-1 with TRBJ1-2; the match to TRBD1 covers 7 bases. CDR1 is MNHNS, CDR2 SASEGT, per germline. The CDR3 sequence is 16 residues long. V lost 4 bases, J lost 8 bases, and 16 bases stayed unmatched. For the CDR3, the DNA is TGTGCCAGCAGTGCCGATTACTTTGACAGGGCCGACGGCTACACCTTC. It encodes CASSADYFDRADGYTF.

The chain has TRBV27 and TRBJ1-2; 9 bases are shared with TRBD1. Germline loops: CDR1 MNHEY, CDR2 SMNVEV (reference sequence). The CDR3 covers 13 residues. V gave up 6 bases and J gave up 6 bases; unmatched junction bases: 5. The CDR3 DNA sequence: TGTGCCAGCAGCCCACAGGGGGCAGATGGCTACACCTTC. Translated: CASSPQGADGYTF.